This is a list of T cell receptor beta chains from one sample in a study of blood T cell repertoires in COVID-19. This table comes from immunoSEQ multiplex PCR, and its TCRdb copy is limited to in-frame clones, with some not included. Of roughly 82,000 clones listed, around 91% are singletons. The sample comprised peripheral blood. Receptor source: a woman in her 50s in a cohort sampled during active COVID-19. The CDR3 runs from the conserved cysteine through the conserved F or W. A D gene is named only where the DNA matches it firmly. Not all rows give a size; the values are once, few, many and, for expanded clones, a class.

v_call: TRBV24-1
clone_size: -
d_call: -
j_call: TRBJ2-5
cdr3_aa: CATSDLLQGVETQYF
cdr3_nt: TGTGCCACCAGTGATTTGCTACAGGGAGTTGAGACCCAGTACTTC

v_call: TRBV3-1/TRBV3-2
clone_size: -
d_call: -
j_call: TRBJ1-2
cdr3_aa: CASSQTGYGYTF
cdr3_nt: TGTGCCAGCAGCCAAACAGGTTATGGCTACACCTTC

v_call: TRBV7-3
clone_size: once
d_call: TRBD1
j_call: TRBJ1-2
cdr3_aa: CASSLGGRDRSSRHYGYTF
cdr3_nt: TGTGCCAGCAGCTTGGGAGGACGGGACAGATCGAGTCGGCACTATGGCTACACCTTC

v_call: TRBV10-2
clone_size: -
d_call: -
j_call: TRBJ1-5
cdr3_aa: CASSVSPDRGANQPQHF
cdr3_nt: TGCGCCAGCAGTGTCTCCCCAGACCGGGGGGCCAATCAGCCCCAGCATTTT

v_call: TRBV7-9
clone_size: -
d_call: -
j_call: TRBJ2-2
cdr3_aa: CASSSLAMRTGELFF
cdr3_nt: TGTGCCAGCAGCTCATTGGCTATGCGGACCGGGGAGCTGTTTTTT

v_call: TRBV28
clone_size: -
d_call: TRBD1
j_call: TRBJ1-2
cdr3_aa: CASRPQGGYGYTF
cdr3_nt: TGTGCCAGCAGACCCCAGGGGGGCTATGGCTACACCTTC

v_call: TRBV6-5
clone_size: -
d_call: TRBD2
j_call: TRBJ2-1
cdr3_aa: CASRKGASGSDEQFF
cdr3_nt: TGTGCCAGTAGGAAGGGGGCTAGCGGGAGCGATGAGCAGTTCTTC

v_call: TRBV5-4
clone_size: -
d_call: TRBD1
j_call: TRBJ1-4
cdr3_aa: CASSRDRDEKLFF
cdr3_nt: TGTGCCAGCAGTAGGGACAGGGATGAAAAACTGTTTTTT

v_call: TRBV5-1
clone_size: once
d_call: TRBD1
j_call: TRBJ1-1
cdr3_aa: CASSLGQGTRNTEAFF
cdr3_nt: TGCGCCAGCAGCTTGGGACAGGGGACGAGGAACACTGAAGCTTTCTTT

v_call: TRBV7-9
clone_size: -
d_call: TRBD2
j_call: TRBJ2-2
cdr3_aa: CASSLPGLATGELFF
cdr3_nt: TGTGCCAGCAGCTTACCGGGACTAGCGACCGGGGAGCTGTTTTTT

v_call: TRBV3-1/TRBV3-2
clone_size: -
d_call: TRBD2
j_call: TRBJ2-7
cdr3_aa: CASSQGRQRGYEQYF
cdr3_nt: TGTGCCAGCAGCCAAGGGCGGCAGCGGGGATACGAGCAGTACTTC

v_call: TRBV7-7
clone_size: -
d_call: -
j_call: TRBJ1-3
cdr3_aa: CASSRGSGNTIYF
cdr3_nt: TGTGCCAGCAGCCGGGGGTCTGGAAACACCATATATTTT

v_call: TRBV19
clone_size: -
d_call: TRBD2
j_call: TRBJ2-1
cdr3_aa: CASSRNSGTSEYNEQFF
cdr3_nt: TGTGCCAGTAGCAGAAACAGCGGGACTAGTGAATACAATGAGCAGTTCTTC

v_call: TRBV28
clone_size: -
d_call: TRBD2
j_call: TRBJ2-3
cdr3_aa: CASSFVLGLAGSTDTQYF
cdr3_nt: TGTGCCAGCAGTTTCGTTCTCGGGCTAGCGGGAAGCACAGATACGCAGTATTTT

v_call: TRBV28
clone_size: -
d_call: TRBD2
j_call: TRBJ2-7
cdr3_aa: CASSLTSGPYEQYF
cdr3_nt: TGTGCCAGCAGTTTGACTAGCGGGCCCTACGAGCAGTACTTC

v_call: TRBV28
clone_size: -
d_call: TRBD1
j_call: TRBJ1-1
cdr3_aa: CASSYEGGPEAFF
cdr3_nt: TGTGCCAGCAGTTATGAAGGGGGCCCTGAAGCTTTCTTT

v_call: TRBV28
clone_size: -
d_call: -
j_call: TRBJ2-3
cdr3_aa: CASSFLGGDTQYF
cdr3_nt: TGTGCCAGCAGTTTCCTGGGGGGAGATACGCAGTATTTT

v_call: TRBV6-6
clone_size: few
d_call: -
j_call: TRBJ2-7
cdr3_aa: CASSQGLGEQYF
cdr3_nt: TGTGCCAGCAGTCAGGGACTTGGCGAGCAGTACTTC

v_call: TRBV6-5
clone_size: once
d_call: -
j_call: TRBJ2-5
cdr3_aa: CASSFRQVLSQETQYF
cdr3_nt: TGTGCCAGCAGTTTCCGACAGGTCCTTTCACAAGAGACCCAGTACTTC

v_call: TRBV5-1
clone_size: -
d_call: -
j_call: TRBJ2-5
cdr3_aa: CASSLLVGGLSGGDQETQYF
cdr3_nt: TGCGCCAGCAGCTTGCTCGTCGGGGGACTCTCAGGTGGTGACCAAGAGACCCAGTACTTC

v_call: TRBV5-1
clone_size: -
d_call: -
j_call: TRBJ2-5
cdr3_aa: CASSLAAGAGETQYF
cdr3_nt: TGCGCCAGCAGCCTGGCGGCGGGGGCAGGTGAGACCCAGTACTTC

v_call: TRBV11-2
clone_size: -
d_call: TRBD1
j_call: TRBJ2-5
cdr3_aa: CASSYGQGRTETQYF
cdr3_nt: TGTGCCAGCAGCTACGGACAGGGCCGAACGGAGACCCAGTACTTC

v_call: TRBV6-6
clone_size: -
d_call: -
j_call: TRBJ1-4
cdr3_aa: CASSYSTGINEKLFF
cdr3_nt: TGTGCCAGCAGTTACTCAACAGGGATTAATGAAAAACTGTTTTTT

v_call: TRBV28
clone_size: -
d_call: TRBD1
j_call: TRBJ1-2
cdr3_aa: CASSSRGLVGYTF
cdr3_nt: TGTGCCAGCAGTTCGAGGGGGCTAGTTGGCTACACCTTC

v_call: TRBV19
clone_size: -
d_call: -
j_call: TRBJ2-7
cdr3_aa: CASSPVPGIFSYEQYF
cdr3_nt: TGTGCCAGTAGTCCAGTCCCAGGGATCTTTTCCTACGAGCAGTACTTC

v_call: TRBV6-6
clone_size: -
d_call: -
j_call: TRBJ2-2
cdr3_aa: CASTDQENTGELFF
cdr3_nt: TGTGCCAGCACGGATCAGGAGAACACCGGGGAGCTGTTTTTT

v_call: TRBV27
clone_size: -
d_call: TRBD2
j_call: TRBJ2-7
cdr3_aa: CASSLSGLGYEQYF
cdr3_nt: TGTGCCAGCAGTCTCTCGGGACTAGGGTACGAGCAGTACTTC

v_call: TRBV9
clone_size: -
d_call: TRBD1
j_call: TRBJ1-1
cdr3_aa: CASSVASARGLGTEAFF
cdr3_nt: TGTGCCAGCAGCGTAGCCTCGGCGAGGGGGCTCGGCACTGAAGCTTTCTTT

v_call: TRBV4-1
clone_size: -
d_call: TRBD1
j_call: TRBJ1-1
cdr3_aa: CASSHPDRVTEAFF
cdr3_nt: TGCGCCAGCAGCCACCCGGACAGGGTCACTGAAGCTTTCTTT

v_call: TRBV5-4
clone_size: -
d_call: -
j_call: TRBJ2-1
cdr3_aa: CASSLAGSSEQFF
cdr3_nt: TGTGCCAGCAGCTTGGCGGGGTCCAGTGAGCAGTTCTTC

v_call: TRBV9
clone_size: few
d_call: -
j_call: TRBJ2-7
cdr3_aa: CASSPQQDPYEQYF
cdr3_nt: TGTGCCAGCAGCCCGCAACAGGACCCCTACGAGCAGTACTTC

v_call: TRBV19
clone_size: -
d_call: -
j_call: TRBJ1-1
cdr3_aa: CASSIGPPGMNTEAFF
cdr3_nt: TGTGCCAGTAGTATAGGCCCCCCGGGAATGAACACTGAAGCTTTCTTT

v_call: TRBV6-4
clone_size: once
d_call: TRBD2
j_call: TRBJ2-1
cdr3_aa: CASIREGTGRTGYNEQFF
cdr3_nt: TGTGCCAGCATAAGGGAGGGCACCGGGAGAACCGGGTACAATGAGCAGTTCTTC

v_call: TRBV2
clone_size: -
d_call: -
j_call: TRBJ2-3
cdr3_aa: CAIPYSGSTDTQYF
cdr3_nt: TGTGCCATCCCGTATTCGGGTAGCACAGATACGCAGTATTTT

v_call: TRBV4-2
clone_size: -
d_call: TRBD2
j_call: TRBJ2-7
cdr3_aa: CASSITSGSREQYF
cdr3_nt: TGTGCCAGCAGCATCACTAGCGGGAGTCGAGAGCAGTACTTC

v_call: TRBV18
clone_size: -
d_call: -
j_call: TRBJ2-2
cdr3_aa: CASSHSPTGELFF
cdr3_nt: TGTGCCAGCTCACATAGCCCCACCGGGGAGCTGTTTTTT

v_call: TRBV27
clone_size: -
d_call: -
j_call: TRBJ2-1
cdr3_aa: CASSLRGGPNEQFF
cdr3_nt: TGTGCCAGCAGTTTGCGGGGAGGACCCAATGAGCAGTTCTTC

v_call: TRBV5-4
clone_size: -
d_call: TRBD2
j_call: TRBJ2-7
cdr3_aa: CASSLGGFGGRAPYEQYF
cdr3_nt: TGTGCCAGCAGCTTGGGAGGGTTTGGCGGGAGGGCCCCCTACGAGCAGTACTTC

v_call: TRBV19
clone_size: -
d_call: -
j_call: TRBJ2-3
cdr3_aa: CASSKGLGTDTQYF
cdr3_nt: TGTGCCAGTAGTAAGGGACTGGGCACAGATACGCAGTATTTT

v_call: TRBV20-1
clone_size: -
d_call: -
j_call: TRBJ1-2
cdr3_aa: CSASRWGGNGGYTF
cdr3_nt: TGCAGTGCTAGTCGATGGGGAGGGAATGGTGGCTACACCTTC

v_call: TRBV29-1
clone_size: few
d_call: TRBD2
j_call: TRBJ2-7
cdr3_aa: CSVRSSGSSYEQYF
cdr3_nt: TGCAGCGTTCGTTCTAGCGGGAGCTCCTACGAGCAGTACTTC